Listed below are T cell receptor beta chains from one sample, sequenced in a study of CD8 T cells in Susac syndrome. TCRdb redid the calling of the immunoSEQ multiplex PCR reads with MiXCR, one entry per CDR3 protein. The data show about 190,000 distinct CDR3 sequences, approximately 93% seen once. The sample taken for sequencing was CD4+ T cells from PBMCs. These TCRs come from a human donor in good health. CDR3s include the opening cysteine and the closing phenylalanine or tryptophan. A D gene is named only where the DNA matches it firmly. Clone size appears in some rows only: once, few, many, or a class for an expanded clone.

J: TRBJ1-3; D: TRBD1; V: TRBV5-1; size: .; CDR3: CASSSGQGFQAGNTIYF; DNA: TGCGCCAGCAGCTCGGGACAGGGTTTTCAGGCTGGAAACACCATATATTTT
J: TRBJ2-2; D: TRBD1; V: TRBV12-5; size: .; CDR3: CASGLTGGNGELFF; DNA: TGTGCTAGTGGTTTGACAGGGGGCAACGGGGAGCTGTTTTTT
J: TRBJ2-2; D: TRBD2; V: TRBV9; size: .; CDR3: CASSSGLAGELFF; DNA: TGTGCCAGCAGCAGTGGACTAGCCGGGGAGCTGTTTTTT
J: TRBJ1-5; D: TRBD1; V: TRBV27; size: .; CDR3: CASSSVFDRGYQPQHF; DNA: TGTGCCAGCAGTTCCGTTTTCGACAGGGGTTATCAGCCCCAGCATTTT
J: TRBJ2-5; D: TRBD1; V: TRBV5-6; size: .; CDR3: CASSSDRGGGETQYF; DNA: TGTGCCAGCAGCTCCGACAGGGGCGGAGGAGAGACCCAGTACTTC
J: TRBJ1-1; D: .; V: TRBV19; size: once; CDR3: CASSIRGMNTEAFF; DNA: TGTGCCAGTAGTATTCGGGGTATGAACACTGAAGCTTTCTTT
J: TRBJ2-5; D: .; V: TRBV19; size: .; CDR3: CASTLGGTPRETQYF; DNA: TGTGCCAGTACCCTAGGGGGGACACCGAGGGAGACCCAGTACTTC
J: TRBJ1-1; D: .; V: TRBV29-1; size: .; CDR3: CSVALRKLNTEAFF; DNA: TGCAGCGTTGCACTTCGTAAGCTGAACACTGAAGCTTTCTTT
J: TRBJ1-2; D: .; V: TRBV19; size: .; CDR3: CASSPADYGYTF; DNA: TGTGCCAGTAGCCCAGCGGACTATGGCTACACCTTC
J: TRBJ1-1; D: .; V: TRBV5-1; size: .; CDR3: CASSLRVGNTEAFF; DNA: TGCGCCAGCAGCTTGAGAGTAGGGAACACTGAAGCTTTCTTT
J: TRBJ2-7; D: .; V: TRBV20-1; size: .; CDR3: CSASVPGPYEQYF; DNA: TGCAGTGCTTCCGTCCCGGGGCCCTACGAGCAGTACTTC
J: TRBJ1-5; D: .; V: TRBV10-3; size: once; CDR3: CAIRDSAANQPQHF; DNA: TGTGCCATCAGGGACTCTGCGGCAAATCAGCCCCAGCATTTT
J: TRBJ2-1; D: .; V: TRBV5-1; size: .; CDR3: CASTPGNVGYNEQFF; DNA: TGCGCCAGCACCCCAGGGAATGTAGGTTACAATGAGCAGTTCTTC
J: TRBJ2-5; D: TRBD1; V: TRBV6-1; size: .; CDR3: CASSGNPGQLQETQYF; DNA: TGTGCCAGCAGTGGCAACCCGGGACAGCTACAAGAGACCCAGTACTTC
J: TRBJ1-1; D: .; V: TRBV5-4; size: .; CDR3: CASSLILNTEAFF; DNA: TGTGCCAGCAGCCTTATTTTGAACACTGAAGCTTTCTTT
J: TRBJ1-1; D: .; V: TRBV25-1; size: .; CDR3: CASRGIGVLNTEAFF; DNA: TGTGCCAGCAGGGGGATTGGGGTGCTGAACACTGAAGCTTTCTTT
J: TRBJ2-1; D: .; V: TRBV7-6; size: .; CDR3: CASSISWQGGSEQFF; DNA: TGTGCCAGCAGCATAAGTTGGCAGGGGGGCAGTGAGCAGTTCTTC
J: TRBJ2-7; D: .; V: TRBV7-9; size: .; CDR3: CASSPPSVSYEQYF; DNA: TGTGCCAGCAGTCCCCCATCGGTCTCCTACGAGCAGTACTTC
J: TRBJ2-1; D: .; V: TRBV5-6; size: .; CDR3: CASQNWNEQFF; DNA: TGTGCCAGCCAAAACTGGAATGAGCAGTTCTTC
J: TRBJ2-7; D: .; V: TRBV28; size: .; CDR3: CASSAGSSYEQYF; DNA: TGTGCCAGCTCCGCCGGGAGCTCCTACGAGCAGTACTTC
J: TRBJ1-6; D: .; V: TRBV4-2; size: .; CDR3: CASSQGGGSYNSPLHF; DNA: TGTGCCAGCAGCCAAGGGGGGGGCAGCTATAATTCACCCCTCCACTTT
J: TRBJ1-1; D: TRBD1; V: TRBV3-1; size: .; CDR3: CASSLGQGIGAFF; DNA: TGTGCCAGCAGCTTGGGACAGGGGATTGGGGCTTTCTTT
J: TRBJ2-1; D: .; V: TRBV15; size: .; CDR3: CATSRDRTVGLNEQFF; DNA: TGTGCCACCAGCAGAGATCGGACAGTAGGGCTGAATGAGCAGTTCTTC
J: TRBJ2-5; D: .; V: TRBV7-9; size: .; CDR3: CASRRKQETQYF; DNA: TGTGCCAGCCGGAGGAAGCAAGAGACCCAGTACTTC
J: TRBJ2-1; D: .; V: TRBV9; size: .; CDR3: CASTLEAVGSYNEQFF; DNA: TGTGCCAGCACCTTAGAGGCCGTCGGCTCCTACAATGAGCAGTTCTTC
J: TRBJ1-5; D: .; V: TRBV18; size: .; CDR3: CASSQEGGSQPQHF; DNA: TGTGCCAGCTCTCAAGAGGGGGGCAGTCAGCCCCAGCATTTT
J: TRBJ1-6; D: .; V: TRBV23-1; size: .; CDR3: CASSQSGRVRSPLHF; DNA: TGCGCCAGCAGTCAATCAGGCAGAGTACGGTCACCCCTCCACTTT
J: TRBJ1-1; D: TRBD1; V: TRBV29-1; size: .; CDR3: CSITGAAPRNTEAFF; DNA: TGCAGCATTACAGGGGCCGCCCCAAGGAACACTGAAGCTTTCTTT
J: TRBJ2-2; D: .; V: TRBV27; size: .; CDR3: CASSRGWAGELFF; DNA: TGTGCCAGCAGTCGCGGTTGGGCCGGGGAGCTGTTTTTT
J: TRBJ2-3; D: .; V: TRBV7-2; size: .; CDR3: CASSFGGGRTDTQYF; DNA: TGTGCCAGCAGCTTTGGAGGGGGCCGGACAGATACGCAGTATTTT
J: TRBJ2-5; D: TRBD2; V: TRBV12-3/TRBV12-4; size: once; CDR3: CASSNSGGPQETQYF; DNA: TGTGCCAGCAGCAATAGCGGGGGACCACAAGAGACCCAGTACTTC
J: TRBJ2-5; D: .; V: TRBV20-1; size: .; CDR3: CSAIDRGVSETQYF; DNA: TGCAGTGCTATAGACCGAGGAGTTTCTGAGACCCAGTACTTC
J: TRBJ2-7; D: TRBD1; V: TRBV12-3/TRBV12-4; size: .; CDR3: CASSSTTGGSYEQYF; DNA: TGTGCCAGCAGTTCTACGACAGGGGGCAGCTACGAGCAGTACTTC
J: TRBJ1-2; D: .; V: TRBV28; size: .; CDR3: CASTGVDYGYTF; DNA: TGTGCCAGCACCGGCGTAGACTATGGCTACACCTTC
J: TRBJ1-3; D: .; V: TRBV18; size: .; CDR3: CASSPELGPGNTIYF; DNA: TGTGCCAGCTCACCTGAATTGGGTCCTGGAAACACCATATATTTT
J: TRBJ1-5; D: TRBD1; V: TRBV7-8; size: .; CDR3: CASSTQGRLMSNQPQHF; DNA: TGTGCCAGCAGCACACAGGGGCGACTTATGAGCAATCAGCCCCAGCATTTT
J: TRBJ2-1; D: TRBD1; V: TRBV7-2; size: .; CDR3: CASRPDRADNEQFF; DNA: TGTGCCAGCAGACCGGACAGGGCCGACAATGAGCAGTTCTTC
J: TRBJ1-5; D: .; V: TRBV6-1; size: .; CDR3: CASRSGAILSNQPQHF; DNA: TGTGCCAGTCGGTCAGGTGCCATCTTAAGCAATCAGCCCCAGCATTTT
J: TRBJ1-2; D: TRBD1; V: TRBV6-1; size: .; CDR3: CASSRRRDRADYGYTF; DNA: TGTGCCAGCAGTAGGCGCCGGGACAGGGCCGACTATGGCTACACCTTC
J: TRBJ2-5; D: TRBD1; V: TRBV20-1; size: .; CDR3: CSVTGEETQYF; DNA: TGCAGTGTTACAGGGGAGGAGACCCAGTACTTC
J: TRBJ2-5; D: TRBD2; V: TRBV9; size: .; CDR3: CASSVSTSGGEETQYF; DNA: TGTGCCAGCAGCGTTTCAACTAGCGGGGGGGAAGAGACCCAGTACTTC